This entry describes one TCR beta chain. This entry comes from a study of blood T cells in healthy people across ages. Trimming cost V 0 bases and J 3 bases, with 14 bases left between them. Germline V gives CDR1 LNHNV, CDR2 YYDKDF (reference sequence). The CDR3 covers 16 residues. Primers used in a second PCR of roughly 7 to 12 cycles were a sample-barcoded 5' primer and a J-beta primer mix. TCRdb re-analysed the 5' RACE reads in MiXCR, keeping a single row per CDR3 protein. The sample has roughly 1,500,000 distinct CDR3 sequences; roughly 30% are singletons. V usage is TRBV15 and J usage is TRBJ2-5; D may be TRBD2 (5 bases). The sequenced sample consisted of blood. The TCR comes from a woman aged 30 to 39 in good health. CDR3 sequence: CATSRDRAGKKETQYF. The CDR3 DNA follows: TGTGCCACCAGCAGAGATCGGGCGGGCAAGAAAGAGACCCAGTACTTC.